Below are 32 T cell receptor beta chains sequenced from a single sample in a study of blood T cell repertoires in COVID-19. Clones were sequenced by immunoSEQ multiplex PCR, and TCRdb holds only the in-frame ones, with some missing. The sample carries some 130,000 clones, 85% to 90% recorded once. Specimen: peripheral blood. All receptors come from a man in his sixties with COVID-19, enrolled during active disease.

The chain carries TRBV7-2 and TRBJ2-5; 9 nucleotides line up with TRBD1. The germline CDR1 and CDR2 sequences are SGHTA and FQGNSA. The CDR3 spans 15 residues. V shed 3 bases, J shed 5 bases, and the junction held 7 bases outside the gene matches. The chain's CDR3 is CASSFDRGRSETQYF. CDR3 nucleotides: TGTGCCAGCAGCTTCGACAGGGGGAGGTCGGAGACCCAGTACTTC.

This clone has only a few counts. CDR3 region: CASSSPAGTDEKLFF. CDR3 DNA sequence: TGTGCCAGCAGTTCTCCCGCCGGGACAGATGAAAAACTGTTTTTT. The rearrangement links TRBV2 to TRBJ1-4, with TRBD1 matching 7 bases. Germline CDR1 SNHLY, CDR2 FYNNEI. The junction had 9 bases not matched to a gene; V was cut back by 5 bases and J by 6 bases. CDR3 length: 15 amino acids.

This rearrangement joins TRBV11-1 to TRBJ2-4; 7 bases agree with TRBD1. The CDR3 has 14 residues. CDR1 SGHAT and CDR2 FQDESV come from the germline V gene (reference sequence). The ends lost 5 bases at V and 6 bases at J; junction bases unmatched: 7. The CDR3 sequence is CASSPGTALNIQYF. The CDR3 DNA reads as TGTGCCAGCAGCCCGGGGACAGCATTAAACATTCAGTACTTC.

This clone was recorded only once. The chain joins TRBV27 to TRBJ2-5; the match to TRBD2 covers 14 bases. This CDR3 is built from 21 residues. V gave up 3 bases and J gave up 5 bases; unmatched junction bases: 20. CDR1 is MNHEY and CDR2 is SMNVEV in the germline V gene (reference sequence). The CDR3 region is CASSFWRTSGGKILPGETQYF. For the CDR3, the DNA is TGTGCCAGCAGTTTCTGGAGGACTAGCGGGGGGAAGATTCTTCCGGGGGAGACCCAGTACTTC.

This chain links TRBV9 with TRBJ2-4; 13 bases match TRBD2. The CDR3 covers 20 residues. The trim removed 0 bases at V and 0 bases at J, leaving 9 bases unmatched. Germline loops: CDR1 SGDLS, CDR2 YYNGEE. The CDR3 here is CASSVGSETSGGIAKNIQYF. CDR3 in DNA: TGTGCCAGCAGCGTAGGTAGTGAGACTAGCGGGGGGATAGCCAAAAACATTCAGTACTTC.

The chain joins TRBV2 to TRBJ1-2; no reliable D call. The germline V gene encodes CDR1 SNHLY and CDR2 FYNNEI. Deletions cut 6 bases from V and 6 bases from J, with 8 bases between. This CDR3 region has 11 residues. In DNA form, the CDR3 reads TGTGCCAGCAGCCCTAGCGATGGCTACACCTTC. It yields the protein CASSPSDGYTF.

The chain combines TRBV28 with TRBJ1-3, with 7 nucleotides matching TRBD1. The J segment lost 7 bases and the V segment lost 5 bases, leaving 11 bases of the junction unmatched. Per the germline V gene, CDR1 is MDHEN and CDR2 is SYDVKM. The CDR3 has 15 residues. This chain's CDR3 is CASSTPGQNTNTIYF. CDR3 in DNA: TGTGCCAGCAGTACGCCGGGACAGAATACCAACACCATATATTTT.

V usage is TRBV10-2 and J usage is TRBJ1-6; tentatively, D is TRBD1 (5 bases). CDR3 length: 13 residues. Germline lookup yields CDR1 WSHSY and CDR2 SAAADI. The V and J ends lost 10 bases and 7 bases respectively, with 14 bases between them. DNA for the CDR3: TGCGCCACCTCAATGTCAGGGAATTCACCCCTCCACTTT. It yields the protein CATSMSGNSPLHF.

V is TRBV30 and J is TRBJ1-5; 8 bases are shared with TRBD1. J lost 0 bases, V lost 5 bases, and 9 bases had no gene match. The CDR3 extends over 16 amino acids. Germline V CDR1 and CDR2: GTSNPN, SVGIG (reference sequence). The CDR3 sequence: CAWEQGDRYSNQPQHF. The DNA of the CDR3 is TGTGCCTGGGAACAGGGGGACCGATATAGCAATCAGCCCCAGCATTTT.

DNA of the CDR3: TGCAGTGTCAGGAGGGCTGCTGAAGCTTTCTTT. Amino acid sequence: CSVRRAAEAFF. This sequence joins TRBV20-1 and TRBJ1-1; D unresolved. The CDR3 runs to 11 residues. V lost 7 bases and J 6 bases, leaving 12 bases between the germline ends. CDR1 and CDR2 (germline): DFQATT, SNEGSKA (reference sequence).

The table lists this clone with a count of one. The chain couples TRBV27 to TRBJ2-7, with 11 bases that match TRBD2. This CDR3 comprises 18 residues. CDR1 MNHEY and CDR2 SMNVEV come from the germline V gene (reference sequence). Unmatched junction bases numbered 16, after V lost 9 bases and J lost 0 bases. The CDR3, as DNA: TGTGCCAGGTGGAAGGCCACTAGCGGGGGCAAGGGCTCCTACGAGCAGTACTTC. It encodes CARWKATSGGKGSYEQYF.

CDR3 amino acids: CASSLTGTGGLGNTIYF. The CDR3 DNA reads TGTGCCAGCAGCTTAACCGGGACAGGGGGCTTGGGAAACACCATATATTTT. V gene TRBV7-6 combines with J gene TRBJ1-3, with 12 positions matching TRBD1. V was clipped by 2 bases and J by 4 bases; unmatched bases: 6. Germline V CDR1 and CDR2: SGHVS, FNYEAQ. There are 17 residues in the CDR3.

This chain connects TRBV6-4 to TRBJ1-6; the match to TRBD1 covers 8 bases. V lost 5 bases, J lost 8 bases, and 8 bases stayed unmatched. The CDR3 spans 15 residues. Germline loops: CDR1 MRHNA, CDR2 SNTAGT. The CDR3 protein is CASSLPGQVDSPLHF. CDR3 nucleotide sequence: TGTGCCAGCAGTTTACCGGGACAGGTGGATTCACCCCTCCACTTT.

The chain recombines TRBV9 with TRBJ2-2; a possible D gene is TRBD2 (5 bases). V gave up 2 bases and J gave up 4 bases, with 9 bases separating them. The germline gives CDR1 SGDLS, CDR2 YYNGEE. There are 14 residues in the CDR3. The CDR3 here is CASSVESGTGELFF. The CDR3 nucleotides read TGTGCCAGCAGCGTTGAGAGCGGCACCGGGGAGCTGTTTTTT.

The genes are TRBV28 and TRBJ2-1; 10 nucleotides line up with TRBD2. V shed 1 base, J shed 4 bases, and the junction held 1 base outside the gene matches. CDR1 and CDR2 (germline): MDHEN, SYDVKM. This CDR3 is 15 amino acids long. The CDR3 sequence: CASSLSSGGYNEQFF. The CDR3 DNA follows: TGTGCCAGCAGTTTATCTAGCGGGGGTTACAATGAGCAGTTCTTC.

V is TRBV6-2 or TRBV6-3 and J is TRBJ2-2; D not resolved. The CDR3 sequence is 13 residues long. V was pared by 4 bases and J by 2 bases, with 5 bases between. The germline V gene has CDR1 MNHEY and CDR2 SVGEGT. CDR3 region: CASSSRNTGELFF. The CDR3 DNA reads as TGTGCCAGCAGTTCTCGTAACACCGGGGAGCTGTTTTTT.

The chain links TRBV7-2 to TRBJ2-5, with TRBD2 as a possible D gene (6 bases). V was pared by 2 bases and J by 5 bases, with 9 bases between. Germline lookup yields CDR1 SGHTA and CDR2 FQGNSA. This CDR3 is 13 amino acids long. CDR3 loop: CASSLQLAETQYF. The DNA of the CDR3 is TGTGCCAGCAGCTTACAGCTAGCGGAGACCCAGTACTTC.

CDR3 nucleotides: TGTGCCAGCAGCTTAATCCTCGGGGGTTCACCCCTCCACTTT. It yields the protein CASSLILGGSPLHF. The chain is built from TRBV13 and TRBJ1-6; TRBD1 is a possible D gene (5 bases). The CDR3 loop spans 14 amino acids. Deletions cut 2 bases from V and 9 bases from J, with 11 bases between. Germline V lookup: CDR1 PRHDT, CDR2 FYEKMQ (reference sequence).

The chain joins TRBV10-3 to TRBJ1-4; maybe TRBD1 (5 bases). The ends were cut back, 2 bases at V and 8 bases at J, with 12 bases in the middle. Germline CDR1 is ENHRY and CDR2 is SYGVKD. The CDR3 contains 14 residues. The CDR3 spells CAISEGGDTEKLFF. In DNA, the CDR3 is TGTGCCATCAGTGAGGGGGGGGATACGGAAAAACTGTTTTTT.

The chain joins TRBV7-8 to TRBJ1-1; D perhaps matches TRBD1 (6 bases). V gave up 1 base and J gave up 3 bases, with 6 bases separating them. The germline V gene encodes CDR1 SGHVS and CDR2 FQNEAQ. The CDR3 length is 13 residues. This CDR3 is CASSLDRDTEAFF. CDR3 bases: TGTGCCAGCAGCTTAGACAGGGACACTGAAGCTTTCTTT.

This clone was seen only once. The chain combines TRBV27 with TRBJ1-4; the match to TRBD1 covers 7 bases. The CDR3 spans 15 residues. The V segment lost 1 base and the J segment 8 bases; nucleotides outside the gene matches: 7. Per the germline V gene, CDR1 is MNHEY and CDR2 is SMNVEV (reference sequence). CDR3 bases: TGTGCCAGCAGTTTATACGAGGGGGCGAGCGAAAAACTGTTTTTT. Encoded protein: CASSLYEGASEKLFF.

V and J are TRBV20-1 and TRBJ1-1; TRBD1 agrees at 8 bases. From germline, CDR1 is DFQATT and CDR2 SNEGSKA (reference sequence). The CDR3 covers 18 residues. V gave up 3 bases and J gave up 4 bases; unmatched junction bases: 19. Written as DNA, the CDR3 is TGCAGTGCTAGTTTGAGACAGGGGCGCCAGCTGGCGGGCACTGAAGCTTTCTTT. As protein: CSASLRQGRQLAGTEAFF.

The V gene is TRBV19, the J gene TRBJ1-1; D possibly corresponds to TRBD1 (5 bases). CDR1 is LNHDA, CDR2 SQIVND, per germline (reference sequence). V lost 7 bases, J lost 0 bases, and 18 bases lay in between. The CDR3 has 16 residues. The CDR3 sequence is CASKPSTEPMNTEAFF. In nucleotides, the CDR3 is TGTGCCAGTAAACCTTCGACAGAGCCGATGAACACTGAAGCTTTCTTT.

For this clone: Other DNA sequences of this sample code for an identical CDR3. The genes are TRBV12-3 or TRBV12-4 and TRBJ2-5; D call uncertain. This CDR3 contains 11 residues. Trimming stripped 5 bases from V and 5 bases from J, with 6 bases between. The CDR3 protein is CASSLRETQYF. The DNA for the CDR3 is TGTGCCAGCAGTCTCCGGGAGACCCAGTACTTC.

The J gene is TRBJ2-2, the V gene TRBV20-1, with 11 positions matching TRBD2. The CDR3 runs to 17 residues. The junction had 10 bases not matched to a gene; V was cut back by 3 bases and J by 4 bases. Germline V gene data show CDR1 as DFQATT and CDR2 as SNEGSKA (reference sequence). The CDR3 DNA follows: TGCAGTGCTAGTGGGGAGGCTAGCGGGGGGAGCACCGGGGAGCTGTTTTTT. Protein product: CSASGEASGGSTGELFF.

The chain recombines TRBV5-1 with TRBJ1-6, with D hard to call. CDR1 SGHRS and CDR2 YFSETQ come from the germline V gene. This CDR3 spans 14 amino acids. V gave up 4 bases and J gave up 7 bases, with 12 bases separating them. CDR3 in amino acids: CASSGGLTNSPLHF. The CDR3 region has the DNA TGCGCCAGCAGCGGCGGACTGACGAATTCACCCCTCCACTTT.

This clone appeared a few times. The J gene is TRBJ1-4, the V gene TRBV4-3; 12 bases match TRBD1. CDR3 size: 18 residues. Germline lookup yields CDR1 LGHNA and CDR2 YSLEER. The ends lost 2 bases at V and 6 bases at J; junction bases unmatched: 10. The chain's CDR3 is CASSQNRDRGRGDEKLFF. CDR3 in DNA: TGCGCCAGCAGCCAAAACCGGGACAGGGGGCGAGGGGATGAAAAACTGTTTTTT.

DNA for the CDR3: TGTGCCAGTAGTATGAGTCGCTCGGGGAGCTCCTATAATTCACCCCTCCACTTT. Encoded protein: CASSMSRSGSSYNSPLHF. The rearrangement uses TRBV19 and TRBJ1-6; D is unclear. Germline V CDR1 and CDR2: LNHDA, SQIVND (reference sequence). V lost 3 bases and J 0 bases, leaving 15 bases between the germline ends. This CDR3 comprises 18 residues.

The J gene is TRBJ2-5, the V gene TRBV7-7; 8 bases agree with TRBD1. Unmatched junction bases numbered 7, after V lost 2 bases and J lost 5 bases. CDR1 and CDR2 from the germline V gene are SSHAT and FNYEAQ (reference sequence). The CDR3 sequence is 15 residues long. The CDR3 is CASSLTARGQETQYF. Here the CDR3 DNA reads TGTGCCAGCAGCTTAACGGCCAGGGGGCAGGAGACCCAGTACTTC.

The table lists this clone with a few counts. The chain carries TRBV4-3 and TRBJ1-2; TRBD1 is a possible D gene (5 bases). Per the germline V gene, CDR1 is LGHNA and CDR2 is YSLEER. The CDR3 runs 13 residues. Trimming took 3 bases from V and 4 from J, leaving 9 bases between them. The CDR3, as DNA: TGCGCCAGCAGCCAGGGGGGGATCTATGGCTACACCTTC. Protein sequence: CASSQGGIYGYTF.

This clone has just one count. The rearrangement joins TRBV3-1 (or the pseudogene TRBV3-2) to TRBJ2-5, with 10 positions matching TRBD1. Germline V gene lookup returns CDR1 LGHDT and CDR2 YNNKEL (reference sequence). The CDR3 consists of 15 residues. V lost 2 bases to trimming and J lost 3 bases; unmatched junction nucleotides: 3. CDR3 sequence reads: CASSQWTGGEETQYF. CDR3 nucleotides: TGTGCCAGCAGCCAATGGACAGGGGGGGAAGAGACCCAGTACTTC.

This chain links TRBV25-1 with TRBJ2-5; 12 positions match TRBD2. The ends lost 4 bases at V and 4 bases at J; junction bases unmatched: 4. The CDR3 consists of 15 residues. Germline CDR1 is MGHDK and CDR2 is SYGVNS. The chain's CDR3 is CASSGLAGVIETQYF. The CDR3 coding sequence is TGTGCCAGCAGTGGACTAGCGGGGGTCATAGAGACCCAGTACTTC.